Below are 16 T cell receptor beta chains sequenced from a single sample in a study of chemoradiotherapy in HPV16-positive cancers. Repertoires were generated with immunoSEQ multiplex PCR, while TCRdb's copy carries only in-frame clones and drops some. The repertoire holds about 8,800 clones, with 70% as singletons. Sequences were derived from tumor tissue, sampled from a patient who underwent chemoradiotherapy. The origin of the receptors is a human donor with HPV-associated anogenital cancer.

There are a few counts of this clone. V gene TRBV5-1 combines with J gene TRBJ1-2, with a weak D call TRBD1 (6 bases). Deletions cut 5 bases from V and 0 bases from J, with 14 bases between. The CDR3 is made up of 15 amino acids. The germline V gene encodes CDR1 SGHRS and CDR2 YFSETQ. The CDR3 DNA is TGCGCCAGCAGGATCCGGGACACTTCTAACTATGGCTACACCTTC. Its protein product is CASRIRDTSNYGYTF.

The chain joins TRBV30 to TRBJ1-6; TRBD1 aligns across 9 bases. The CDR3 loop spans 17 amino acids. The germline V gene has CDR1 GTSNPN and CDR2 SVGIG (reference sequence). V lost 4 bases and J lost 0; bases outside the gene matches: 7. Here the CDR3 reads CAWKDRGLRSYNSPLHF. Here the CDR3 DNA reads TGTGCCTGGAAGGACAGGGGCTTACGCTCCTATAATTCACCCCTCCACTTT.

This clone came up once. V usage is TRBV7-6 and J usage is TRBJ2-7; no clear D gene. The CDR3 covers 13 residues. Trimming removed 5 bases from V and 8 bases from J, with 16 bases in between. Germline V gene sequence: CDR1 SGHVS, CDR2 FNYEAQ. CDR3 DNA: TGTGCCAGCAGCCCCGATTTTGGGCAGAAGCAGTACTTC. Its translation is CASSPDFGQKQYF. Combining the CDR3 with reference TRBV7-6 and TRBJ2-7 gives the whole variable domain GAGVSQSPRYKVTKRGQDVALRCDPISGHVSLYWYRQALGQGPEFLTYFNYEAQQDKSGLPNDRFSAERPEGSISTLTIQRTEQRDSAMYRCASSPDFGQKQYFGPGTRLTVT.

The CDR3 here is CASSLRGRVSLQPQHF. The CDR3 DNA follows: TGTGCCAGCAGTTTAAGGGGCAGGGTAAGTCTTCAGCCCCAGCATTTT. The chain links TRBV28 to TRBJ1-5, with D perhaps TRBD1 (5 bases). The CDR3 loop spans 16 amino acids. V lost 2 bases to trimming and J lost 6 bases, with 17 bases between them. Per the germline V gene, CDR1 is MDHEN and CDR2 is SYDVKM.

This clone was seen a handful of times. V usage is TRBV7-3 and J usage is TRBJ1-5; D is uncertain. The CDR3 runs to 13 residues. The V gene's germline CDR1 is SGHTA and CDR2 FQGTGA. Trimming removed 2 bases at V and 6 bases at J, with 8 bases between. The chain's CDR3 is CASSLGPGQPQHF. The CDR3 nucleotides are TGTGCCAGCAGCTTAGGTCCCGGTCAGCCCCAGCATTTT.

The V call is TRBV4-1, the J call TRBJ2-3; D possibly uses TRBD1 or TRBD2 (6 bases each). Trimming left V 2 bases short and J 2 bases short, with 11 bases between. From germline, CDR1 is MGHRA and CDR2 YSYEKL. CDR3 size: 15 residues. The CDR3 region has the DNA TGCGCCAGCAGCCAAACCCGGGGGCCCACAGATACGCAGTATTTT. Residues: CASSQTRGPTDTQYF.

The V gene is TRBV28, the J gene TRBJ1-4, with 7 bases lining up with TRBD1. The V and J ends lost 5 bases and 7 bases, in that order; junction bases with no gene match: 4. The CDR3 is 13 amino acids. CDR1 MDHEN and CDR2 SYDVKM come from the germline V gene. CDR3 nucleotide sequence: TGTGCCAGCAGTATAGGGGACAGTGAAAAACTGTTTTTT. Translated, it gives CASSIGDSEKLFF.

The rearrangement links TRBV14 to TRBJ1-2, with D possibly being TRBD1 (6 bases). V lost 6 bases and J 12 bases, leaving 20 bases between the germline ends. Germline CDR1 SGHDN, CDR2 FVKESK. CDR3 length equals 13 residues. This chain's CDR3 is CASRPTGPAVNTF. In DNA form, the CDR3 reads TGTGCCAGCAGGCCCACAGGGCCGGCTGTTAACACCTTC.

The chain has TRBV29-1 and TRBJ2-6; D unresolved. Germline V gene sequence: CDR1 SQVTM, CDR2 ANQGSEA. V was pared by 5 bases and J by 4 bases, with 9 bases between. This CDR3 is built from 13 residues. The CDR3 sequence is CSVPSLGANVLTF. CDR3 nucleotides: TGCAGCGTTCCATCTTTGGGGGCCAACGTCCTGACTTTC. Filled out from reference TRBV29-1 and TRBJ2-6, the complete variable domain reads SAVISQKPSRDICQRGTSLTIQCQVDSQVTMMFWYRQQPGQSLTLIATANQGSEATYESGFVIDKFPISRPNLTFSTLTVSNMSPEDSSIYLCSVPSLGANVLTFGAGSRLTVL.

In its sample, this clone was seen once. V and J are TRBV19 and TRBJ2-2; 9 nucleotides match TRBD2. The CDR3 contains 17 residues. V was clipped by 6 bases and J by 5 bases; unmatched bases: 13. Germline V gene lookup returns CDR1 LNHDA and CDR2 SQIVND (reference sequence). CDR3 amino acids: CASSRFIAGVGTGELFF. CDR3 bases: TGTGCCAGTAGCCGTTTTATAGCGGGAGTGGGAACCGGGGAGCTGTTTTTT.

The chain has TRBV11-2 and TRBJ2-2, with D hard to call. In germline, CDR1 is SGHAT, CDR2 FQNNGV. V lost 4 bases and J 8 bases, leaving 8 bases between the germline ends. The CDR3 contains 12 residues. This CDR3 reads CASSYGWGELFF. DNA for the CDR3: TGTGCCAGCAGCTATGGGTGGGGGGAGCTGTTTTTT.

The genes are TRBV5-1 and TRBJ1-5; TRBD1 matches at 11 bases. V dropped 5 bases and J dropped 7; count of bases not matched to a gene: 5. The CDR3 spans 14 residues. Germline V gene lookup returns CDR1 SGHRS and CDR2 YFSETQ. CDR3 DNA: TGCGCCAGCAGTCGGACAGGGGGCGACCAGCCCCAGCATTTT. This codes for CASSRTGGDQPQHF.

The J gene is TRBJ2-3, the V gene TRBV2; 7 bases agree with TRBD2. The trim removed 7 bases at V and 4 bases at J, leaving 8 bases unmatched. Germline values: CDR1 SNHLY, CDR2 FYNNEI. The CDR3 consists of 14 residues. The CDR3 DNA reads TGTGCCAGCAACCAAGGACTAGTTTCAGATACGCAGTATTTT. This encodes CASNQGLVSDTQYF.

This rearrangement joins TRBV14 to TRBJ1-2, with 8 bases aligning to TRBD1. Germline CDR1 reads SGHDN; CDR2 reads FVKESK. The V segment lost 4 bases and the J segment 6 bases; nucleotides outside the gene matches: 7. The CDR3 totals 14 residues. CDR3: CASSPPDRVHGYTF. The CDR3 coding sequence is TGTGCCAGCAGCCCGCCGGACAGGGTGCATGGCTACACCTTC.

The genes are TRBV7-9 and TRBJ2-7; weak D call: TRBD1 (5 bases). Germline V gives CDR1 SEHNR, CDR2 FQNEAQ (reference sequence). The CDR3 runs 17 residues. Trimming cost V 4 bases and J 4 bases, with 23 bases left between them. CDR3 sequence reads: CASSSIGHGSVDYEQYF. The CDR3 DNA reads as TGTGCCAGCAGCTCGATAGGACACGGGTCGGTGGATTACGAGCAGTACTTC.

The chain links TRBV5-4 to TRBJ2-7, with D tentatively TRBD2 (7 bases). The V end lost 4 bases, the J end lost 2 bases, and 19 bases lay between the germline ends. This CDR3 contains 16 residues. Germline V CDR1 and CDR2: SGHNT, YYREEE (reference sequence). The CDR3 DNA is TGTGCCAGCAGCGGGCGAGGAGGGGGGGGGACCTACGAGCAGTACTTC. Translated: CASSGRGGGGTYEQYF.